The present TCR beta chain was sequenced within a study of blood T cells in healthy people across ages. PCR was performed a second time for about 6 to 11 cycles using a sample-barcoded 5' primer and a J-beta primer mix. Using its own MiXCR run on the 5' RACE reads, TCRdb lists one record per CDR3 protein. The data hold around 1.5 million distinct CDR3 sequences, with around two fifths observed a single time. V dropped 3 bases and J dropped 14; count of bases not matched to a gene: 10. CDR3 size: 16 residues. CDR1 and CDR2 from the germline V gene are MNHEY and SMNVEV (reference sequence). This chain connects TRBV27 to TRBJ2-1; 16 positions agree with TRBD2. The sequencing input was blood. The sequence derives from a young woman in good health. CDR3 region: CASSLTGTSGRGAEFF. For the CDR3, the DNA is TGTGCCAGCAGTTTGACCGGGACTAGCGGGAGGGGTGCGGAGTTCTTC.